This TCR beta chain was sequenced in a study of blood T cell repertoires in COVID-19. As for the study in general: The cDNA or gDNA used as material had been derived from T cells, B-cell-depleted T cells, or PBMCs.

Method: immunoSEQ multiplex PCR; TCRdb's copy keeps in-frame clones and lacks some. The table records about 380,000 clones, around 89% of them present only once. This CDR3 comprises 14 residues. Germline V gives CDR1 KGHSH, CDR2 LQKENI. Trimming took off 0 bases at V and 4 bases at J, with 9 bases between the two ends. Input material: PBMCs or T cells enriched from blood (not recorded which). The TCR was taken from a woman aged 18-29 years who had recovered from COVID-19. The genes are TRBV18 and TRBJ1-2, with a tentative D call TRBD1 (5 bases). The CDR3, as DNA: TGTGCCAGCTCACCACCGATCACAGGCTATGGCTACACCTTC. This sequence encodes CASSPPITGYGYTF. Full variable domain (remainder filled in from reference TRBV18 and TRBJ1-2): NAGVMQNPRHLVRRRGQEARLRCSPMKGHSHVYWYRQLPEEGLKFMVYLQKENIIDESGMPKERFSAEFPKEGPSILRIQQVVRGDSAAYFCASSPPITGYGYTFGSGTRLTVV.